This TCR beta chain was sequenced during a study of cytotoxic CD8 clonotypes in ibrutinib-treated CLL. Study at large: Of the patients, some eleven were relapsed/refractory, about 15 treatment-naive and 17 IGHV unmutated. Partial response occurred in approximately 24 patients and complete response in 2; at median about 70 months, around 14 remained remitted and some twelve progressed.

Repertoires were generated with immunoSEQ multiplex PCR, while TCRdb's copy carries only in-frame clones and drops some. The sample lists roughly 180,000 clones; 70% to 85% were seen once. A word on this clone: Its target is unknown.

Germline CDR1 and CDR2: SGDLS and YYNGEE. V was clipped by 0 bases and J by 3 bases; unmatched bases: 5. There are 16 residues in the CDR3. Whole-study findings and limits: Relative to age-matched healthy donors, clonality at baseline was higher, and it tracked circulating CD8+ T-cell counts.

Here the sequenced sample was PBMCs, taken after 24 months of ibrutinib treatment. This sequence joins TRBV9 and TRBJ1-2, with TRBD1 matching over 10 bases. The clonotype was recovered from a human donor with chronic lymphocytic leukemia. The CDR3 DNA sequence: TGTGCCAGCAGCGTAGCGGGGGACAGGGGAGACTATGGCTACACCTTC. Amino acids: CASSVAGDRGDYGYTF.